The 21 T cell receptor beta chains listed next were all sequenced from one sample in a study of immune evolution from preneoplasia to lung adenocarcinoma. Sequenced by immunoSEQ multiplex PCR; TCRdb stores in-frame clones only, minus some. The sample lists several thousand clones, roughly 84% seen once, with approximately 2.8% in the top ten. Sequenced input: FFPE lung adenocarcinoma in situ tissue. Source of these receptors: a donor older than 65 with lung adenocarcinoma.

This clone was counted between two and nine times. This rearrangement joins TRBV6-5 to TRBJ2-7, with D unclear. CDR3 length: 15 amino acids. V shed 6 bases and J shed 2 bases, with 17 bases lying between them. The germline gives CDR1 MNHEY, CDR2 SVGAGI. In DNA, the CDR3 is TGTGCCAGCAGCCGGGTGGGTGAGGTAGCCTACGAGCAGTACTTC. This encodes CASSRVGEVAYEQYF.

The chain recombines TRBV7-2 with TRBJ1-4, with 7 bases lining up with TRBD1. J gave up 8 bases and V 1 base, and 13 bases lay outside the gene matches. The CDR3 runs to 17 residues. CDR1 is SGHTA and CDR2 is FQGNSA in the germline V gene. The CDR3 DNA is TGTGCCAGCAGCTTAGAGCTCCCGGACAGGTCACGGGAAAAACTGTTTTTT. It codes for CASSLELPDRSREKLFF.

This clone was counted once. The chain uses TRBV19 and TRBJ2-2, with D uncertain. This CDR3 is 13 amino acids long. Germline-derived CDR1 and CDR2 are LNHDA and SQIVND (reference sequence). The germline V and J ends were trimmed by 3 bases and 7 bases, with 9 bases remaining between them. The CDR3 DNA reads TGTGCCAGTAGTATCCTTAGCAACGGGGAGCTGTTTTTT. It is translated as CASSILSNGELFF.

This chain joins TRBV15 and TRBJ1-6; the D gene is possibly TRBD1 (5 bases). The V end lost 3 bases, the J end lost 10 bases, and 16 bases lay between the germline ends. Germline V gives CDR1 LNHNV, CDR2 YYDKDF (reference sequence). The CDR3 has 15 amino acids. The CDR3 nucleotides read TGTGCCACCAGCAGGGGGGATGGCGCGGGGTCACCCCTCCACTTT. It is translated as CATSRGDGAGSPLHF.

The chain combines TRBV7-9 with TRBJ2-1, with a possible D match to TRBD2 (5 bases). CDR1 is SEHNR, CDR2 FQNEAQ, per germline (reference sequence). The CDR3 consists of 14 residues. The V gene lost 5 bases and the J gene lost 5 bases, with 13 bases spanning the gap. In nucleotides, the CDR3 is TGTGCCAGCAGCCCAAGCCCGGGGAACAATGAGCAGTTCTTC. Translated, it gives CASSPSPGNNEQFF.

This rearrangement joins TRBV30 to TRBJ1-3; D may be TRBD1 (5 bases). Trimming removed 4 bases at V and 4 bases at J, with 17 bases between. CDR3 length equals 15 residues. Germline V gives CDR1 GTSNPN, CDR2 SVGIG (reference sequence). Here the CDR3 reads CAWKGEGLPGNTIYF. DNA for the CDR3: TGTGCCTGGAAAGGGGAAGGGCTCCCCGGAAACACCATATATTTT.

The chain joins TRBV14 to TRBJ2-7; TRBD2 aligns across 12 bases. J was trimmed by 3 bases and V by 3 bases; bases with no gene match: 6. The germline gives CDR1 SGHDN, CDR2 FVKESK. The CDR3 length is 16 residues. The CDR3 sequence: CASSQGGLAGFYEQYF. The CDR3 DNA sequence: TGTGCCAGCAGCCAGGGGGGACTAGCGGGTTTCTACGAGCAGTACTTC.

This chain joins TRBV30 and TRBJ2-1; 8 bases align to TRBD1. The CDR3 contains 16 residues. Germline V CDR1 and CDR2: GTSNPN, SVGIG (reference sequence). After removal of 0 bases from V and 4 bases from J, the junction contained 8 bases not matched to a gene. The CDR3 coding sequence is TGTGCCTGGAGTGTACAAACACAGGGGGTGTACAATGAGCAGTTCTTC. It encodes CAWSVQTQGVYNEQFF.

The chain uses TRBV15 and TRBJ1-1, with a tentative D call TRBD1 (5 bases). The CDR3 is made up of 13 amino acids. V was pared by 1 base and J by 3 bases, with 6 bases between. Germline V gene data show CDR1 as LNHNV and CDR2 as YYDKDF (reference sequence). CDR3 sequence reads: CATSRGGDTEAFF. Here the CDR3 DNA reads TGTGCCACCAGCAGAGGAGGGGACACTGAAGCTTTCTTT.

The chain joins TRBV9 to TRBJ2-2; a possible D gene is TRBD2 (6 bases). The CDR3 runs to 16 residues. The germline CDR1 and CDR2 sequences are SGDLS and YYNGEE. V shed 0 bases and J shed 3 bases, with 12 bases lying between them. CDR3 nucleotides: TGTGCCAGCAGCGTAGGGTTAGCGGCCTACACCGGGGAGCTGTTTTTT. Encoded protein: CASSVGLAAYTGELFF.

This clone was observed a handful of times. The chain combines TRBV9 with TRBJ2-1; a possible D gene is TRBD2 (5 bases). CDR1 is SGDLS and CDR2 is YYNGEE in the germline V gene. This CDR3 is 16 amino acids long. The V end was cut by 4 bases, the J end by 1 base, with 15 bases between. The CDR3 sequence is CASSLGGGQSYNEQFF. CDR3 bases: TGTGCCAGCAGCCTAGGAGGCGGGCAGTCCTACAATGAGCAGTTCTTC.

The CDR3 DNA follows: TGTGCCAGCGGGGGGTCAGGGGCACACGAGCAGTACTTC. This sequence encodes CASGGSGAHEQYF. The J gene is TRBJ2-7, the V gene TRBV5-6; D possibly matches TRBD1 or TRBD2 (6 bases each). The CDR3 covers 13 residues. V was shortened by 7 bases and J by 5 bases, with 16 bases between the two germline ends. Germline loops: CDR1 SGHDT, CDR2 YYEEEE.

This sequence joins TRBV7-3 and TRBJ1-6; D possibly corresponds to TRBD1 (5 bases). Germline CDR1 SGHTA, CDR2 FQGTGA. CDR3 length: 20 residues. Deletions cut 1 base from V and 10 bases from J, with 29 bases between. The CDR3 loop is CASSLSMGRETRKVGSPLHF. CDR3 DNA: TGTGCCAGCAGCTTAAGCATGGGCAGGGAAACGAGGAAAGTGGGGTCACCCCTCCACTTT.

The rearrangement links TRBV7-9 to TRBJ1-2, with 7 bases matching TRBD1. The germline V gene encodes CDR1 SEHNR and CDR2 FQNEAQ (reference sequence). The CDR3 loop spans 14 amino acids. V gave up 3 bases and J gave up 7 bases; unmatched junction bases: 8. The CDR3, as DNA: TGTGCCAGCAGCTTGTTGACAGGGAGGTTTGGCTACACCTTC. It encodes CASSLLTGRFGYTF.

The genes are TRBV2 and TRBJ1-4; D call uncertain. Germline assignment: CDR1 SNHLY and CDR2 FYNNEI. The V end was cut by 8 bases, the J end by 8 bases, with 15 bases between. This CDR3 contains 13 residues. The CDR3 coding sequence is TGTGCCAGCTTGGAGTCCCTGGGCGAAAAACTGTTTTTT. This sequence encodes CASLESLGEKLFF.

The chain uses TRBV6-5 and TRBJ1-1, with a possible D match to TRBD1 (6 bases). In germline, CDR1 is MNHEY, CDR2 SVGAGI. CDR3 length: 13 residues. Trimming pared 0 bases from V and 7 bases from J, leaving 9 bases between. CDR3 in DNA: TGTGCCAGCAGTTACTCCAGGGGTCTTGAAGCTTTCTTT. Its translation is CASSYSRGLEAFF.

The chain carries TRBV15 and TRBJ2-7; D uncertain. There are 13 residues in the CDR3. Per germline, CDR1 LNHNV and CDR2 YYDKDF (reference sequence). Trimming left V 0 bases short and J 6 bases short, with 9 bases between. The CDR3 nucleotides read TGTGCCACCAGCAGAGATCTAAGCGTCGAGCAGTACTTC. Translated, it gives CATSRDLSVEQYF.

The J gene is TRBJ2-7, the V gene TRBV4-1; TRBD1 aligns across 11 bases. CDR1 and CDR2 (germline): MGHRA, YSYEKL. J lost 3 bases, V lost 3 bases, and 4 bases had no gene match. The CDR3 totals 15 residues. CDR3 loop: CASSHRTGGFYEQYF. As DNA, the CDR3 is TGCGCCAGCAGCCACCGGACAGGGGGCTTCTACGAGCAGTACTTC.

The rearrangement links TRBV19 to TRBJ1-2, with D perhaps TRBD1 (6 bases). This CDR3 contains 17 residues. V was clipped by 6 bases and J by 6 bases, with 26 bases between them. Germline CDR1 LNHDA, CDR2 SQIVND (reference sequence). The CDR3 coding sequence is TGTGCCAGTAGAAAAGAGACAGGCTGGGGAGATGGGGATGGCTACACCTTC. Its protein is CASRKETGWGDGDGYTF.

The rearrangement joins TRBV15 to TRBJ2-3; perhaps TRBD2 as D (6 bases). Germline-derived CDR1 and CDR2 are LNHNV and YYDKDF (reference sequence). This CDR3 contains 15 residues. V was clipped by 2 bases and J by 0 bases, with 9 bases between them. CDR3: CATSRLARSTDTQYF. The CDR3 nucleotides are TGTGCCACCAGCAGACTAGCGAGGAGCACAGATACGCAGTATTTT.

CDR3 sequence reads: CASSTSQGWNNQPQHF. CDR3 DNA: TGTGCCAGCAGCACGTCACAGGGGTGGAACAATCAGCCCCAGCATTTT. The rearrangement uses TRBV5-5 and TRBJ1-5; TRBD1 aligns across 7 bases. There are 16 residues in the CDR3. Germline V gives CDR1 SGHKS, CDR2 YYEKEE (reference sequence). J lost 3 bases, V lost 4 bases, and 10 bases had no gene match. Full variable domain (outside the CDR3, taken from reference TRBV5-5 and TRBJ1-5): DAGVTQSPTHLIKTRGQQVTLRCSPISGHKSVSWYQQVLGQGPQFIFQYYEKEERGRGNFPDRFSARQFPNYSSELNVNALLLGDSALYLCASSTSQGWNNQPQHFGDGTRLSIL.